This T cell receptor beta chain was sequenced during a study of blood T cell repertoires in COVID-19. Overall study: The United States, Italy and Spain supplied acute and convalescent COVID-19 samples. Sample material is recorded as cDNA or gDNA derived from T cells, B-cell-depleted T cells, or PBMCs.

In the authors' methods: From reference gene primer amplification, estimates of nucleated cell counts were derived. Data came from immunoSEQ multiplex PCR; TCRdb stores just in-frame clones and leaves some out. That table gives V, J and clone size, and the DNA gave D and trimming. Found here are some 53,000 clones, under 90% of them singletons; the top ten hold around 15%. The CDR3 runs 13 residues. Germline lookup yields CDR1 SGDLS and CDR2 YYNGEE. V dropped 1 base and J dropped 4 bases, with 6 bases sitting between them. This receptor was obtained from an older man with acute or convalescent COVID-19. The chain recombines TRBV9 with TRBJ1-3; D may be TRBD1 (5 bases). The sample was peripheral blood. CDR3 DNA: TGTGCCAGCAGCGTACAGGGAGGAAACACCATATATTTT. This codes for CASSVQGGNTIYF.